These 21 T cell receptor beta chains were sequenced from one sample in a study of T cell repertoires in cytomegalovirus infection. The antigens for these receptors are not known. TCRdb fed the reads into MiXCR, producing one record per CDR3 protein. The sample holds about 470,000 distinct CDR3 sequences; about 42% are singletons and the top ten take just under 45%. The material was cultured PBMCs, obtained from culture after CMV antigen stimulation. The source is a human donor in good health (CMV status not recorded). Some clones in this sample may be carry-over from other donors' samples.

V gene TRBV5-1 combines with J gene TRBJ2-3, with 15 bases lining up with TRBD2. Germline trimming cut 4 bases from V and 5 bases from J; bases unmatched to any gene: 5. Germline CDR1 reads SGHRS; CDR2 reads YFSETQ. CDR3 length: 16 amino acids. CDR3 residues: CASSPRTSGGEDTQYF. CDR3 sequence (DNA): TGCGCCAGCAGCCCCCGGACTAGCGGGGGGGAAGATACGCAGTATTTT.

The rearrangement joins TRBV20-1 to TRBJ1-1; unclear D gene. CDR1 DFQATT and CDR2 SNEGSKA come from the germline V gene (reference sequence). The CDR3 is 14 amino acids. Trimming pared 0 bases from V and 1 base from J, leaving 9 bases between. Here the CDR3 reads CSARDPDGNTEAFF. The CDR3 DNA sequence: TGCAGTGCTAGAGATCCAGACGGGAACACTGAAGCTTTCTTT.

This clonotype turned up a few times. The CDR3 sequence: CASSFTGLYNEQFF. In DNA, the CDR3 is TGTGCCAGCAGCTTTACAGGACTCTACAATGAGCAGTTCTTC. The gene calls are TRBV5-4 and TRBJ2-1; D could derive from TRBD1 or TRBD2 (5 bases each). In germline, CDR1 is SGHNT, CDR2 YYREEE (reference sequence). CDR3 length: 14 residues. Deletions cut 2 bases from V and 3 bases from J, with 9 bases between.

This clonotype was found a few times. The CDR3 protein is CASSFRVAGGIMDEQFF. The CDR3 DNA reads as TGTGCCAGCAGTTTTAGGGTAGCGGGAGGGATAATGGATGAGCAGTTCTTC. V and J are TRBV12-3 or TRBV12-4 and TRBJ2-1; 11 bases fit TRBD2. The CDR3 consists of 17 residues. J was trimmed by 8 bases and V by 3 bases; bases with no gene match: 12.

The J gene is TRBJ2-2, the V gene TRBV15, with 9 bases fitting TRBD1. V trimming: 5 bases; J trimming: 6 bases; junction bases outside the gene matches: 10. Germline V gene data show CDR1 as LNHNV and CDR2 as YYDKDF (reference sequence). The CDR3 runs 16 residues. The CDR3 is CATSLRTGVKAGELFF. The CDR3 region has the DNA TGTGCCACCAGCCTACGGACAGGGGTGAAAGCCGGGGAGCTGTTTTTT.

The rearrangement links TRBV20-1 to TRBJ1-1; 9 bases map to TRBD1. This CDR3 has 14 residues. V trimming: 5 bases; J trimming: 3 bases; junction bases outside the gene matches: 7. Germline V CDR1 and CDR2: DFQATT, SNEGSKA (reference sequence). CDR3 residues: CSAYPRDRDTEAFF. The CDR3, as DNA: TGCAGTGCTTACCCACGGGACAGGGACACTGAAGCTTTCTTT.

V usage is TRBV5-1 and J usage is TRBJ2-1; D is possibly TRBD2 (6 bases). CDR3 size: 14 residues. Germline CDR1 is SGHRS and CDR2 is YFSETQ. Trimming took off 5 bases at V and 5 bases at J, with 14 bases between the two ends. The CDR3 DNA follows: TGCGCCAGCAGGGTGGCAGGGAGGAACAATGAGCAGTTCTTC. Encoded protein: CASRVAGRNNEQFF.

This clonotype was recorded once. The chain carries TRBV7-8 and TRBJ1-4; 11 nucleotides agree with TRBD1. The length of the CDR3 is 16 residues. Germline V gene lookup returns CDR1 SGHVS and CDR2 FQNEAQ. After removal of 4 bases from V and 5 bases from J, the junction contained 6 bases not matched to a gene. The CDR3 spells CASSWYRDRGNEKLFF. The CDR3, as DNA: TGTGCCAGCAGCTGGTACCGGGACAGGGGGAATGAAAAACTGTTTTTT.

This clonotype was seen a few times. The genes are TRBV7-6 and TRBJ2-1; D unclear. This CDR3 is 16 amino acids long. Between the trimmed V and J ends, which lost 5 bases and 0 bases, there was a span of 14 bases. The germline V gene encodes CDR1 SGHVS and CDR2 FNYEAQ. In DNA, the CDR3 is TGTGCCAGCAGCCAAACCCCTAGGAGCTCCTACAATGAGCAGTTCTTC. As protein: CASSQTPRSSYNEQFF.

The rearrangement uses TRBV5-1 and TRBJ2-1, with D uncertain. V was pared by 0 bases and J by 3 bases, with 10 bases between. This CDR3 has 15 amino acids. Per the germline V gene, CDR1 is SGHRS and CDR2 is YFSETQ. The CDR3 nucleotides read TGCGCCAGCAGCTTGGACGGCGGTGGCTACAATGAGCAGTTCTTC. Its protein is CASSLDGGGYNEQFF.

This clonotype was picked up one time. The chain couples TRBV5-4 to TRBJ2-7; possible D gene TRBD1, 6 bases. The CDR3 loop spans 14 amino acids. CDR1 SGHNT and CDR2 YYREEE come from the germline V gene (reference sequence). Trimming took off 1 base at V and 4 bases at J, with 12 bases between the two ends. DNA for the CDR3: TGTGCCAGCAGCTTGTGGACTCAGGGGTACGAGCAGTACTTC. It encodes CASSLWTQGYEQYF.

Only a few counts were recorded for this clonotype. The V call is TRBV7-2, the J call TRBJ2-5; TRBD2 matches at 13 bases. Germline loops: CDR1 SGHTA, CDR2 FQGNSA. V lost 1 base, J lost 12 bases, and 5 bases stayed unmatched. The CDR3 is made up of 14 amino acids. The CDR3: CASSLEETSGGKYF. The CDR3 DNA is TGTGCCAGCAGCTTAGAGGAGACTAGCGGGGGGAAGTACTTC.

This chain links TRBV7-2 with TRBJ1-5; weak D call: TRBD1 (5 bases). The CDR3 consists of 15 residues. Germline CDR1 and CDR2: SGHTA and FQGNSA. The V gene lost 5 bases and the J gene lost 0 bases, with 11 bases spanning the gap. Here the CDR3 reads CASSIRTPSNQPQHF. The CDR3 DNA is TGTGCCAGCAGCATCAGGACACCTAGCAATCAGCCCCAGCATTTT.

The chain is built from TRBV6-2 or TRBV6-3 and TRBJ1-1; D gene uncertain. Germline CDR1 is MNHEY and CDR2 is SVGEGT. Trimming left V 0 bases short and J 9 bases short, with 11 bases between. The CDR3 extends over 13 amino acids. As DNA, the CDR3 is TGTGCCAGCAGTTACTCGAGAGAGACTAAAGCTTTCTTT. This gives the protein CASSYSRETKAFF.

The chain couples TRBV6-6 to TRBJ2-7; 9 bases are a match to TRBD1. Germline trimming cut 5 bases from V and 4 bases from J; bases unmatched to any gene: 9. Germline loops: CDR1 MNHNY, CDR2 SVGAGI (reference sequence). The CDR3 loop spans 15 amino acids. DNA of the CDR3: TGTGCCAGCAGTCGACCGGGACAGGGCTTATACGAGCAGTACTTC. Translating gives CASSRPGQGLYEQYF.

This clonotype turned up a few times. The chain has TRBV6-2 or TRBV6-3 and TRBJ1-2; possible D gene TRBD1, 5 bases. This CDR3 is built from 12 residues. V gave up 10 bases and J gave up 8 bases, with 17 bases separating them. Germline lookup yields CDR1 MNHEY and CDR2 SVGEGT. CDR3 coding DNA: TGTGCCACAAAGGTCGGGGGTAGCGGCTACACCTTC. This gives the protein CATKVGGSGYTF.

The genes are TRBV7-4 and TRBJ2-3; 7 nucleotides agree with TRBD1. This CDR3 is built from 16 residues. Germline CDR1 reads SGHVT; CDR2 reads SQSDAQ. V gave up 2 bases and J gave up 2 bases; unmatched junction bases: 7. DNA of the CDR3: TGTGCCAGCAGCTTACCTCAAGGACAGGCCACAGATACGCAGTATTTT. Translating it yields CASSLPQGQATDTQYF. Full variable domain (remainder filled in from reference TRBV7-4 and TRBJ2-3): GAGVSQSPRYKVAKRGRDVALRCDSISGHVTLYWYRQTLGQGSEVLTYSQSDAQRDKSGRPSGRFSAERPERSVSTLKIQRTEQGDSAVYLCASSLPQGQATDTQYFGPGTRLTVL.

In DNA, the CDR3 is TGTGCCAGCAGCCCTCGCGCCGGGGAGCTGTTTTTT. It encodes CASSPRAGELFF. This chain joins TRBV6-2 or TRBV6-3 and TRBJ2-2; no clear D. V was clipped by 6 bases and J by 6 bases, with 8 bases between them. The V gene's germline CDR1 is MNHEY and CDR2 SVGEGT. This CDR3 region has 12 residues.

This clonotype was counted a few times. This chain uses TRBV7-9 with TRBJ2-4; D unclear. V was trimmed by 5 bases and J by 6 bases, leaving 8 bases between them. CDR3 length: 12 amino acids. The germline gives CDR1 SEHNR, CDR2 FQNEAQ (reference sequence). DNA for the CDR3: TGTGCCAGCAGCCGGCAGGCAAACATTCAGTACTTC. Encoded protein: CASSRQANIQYF.

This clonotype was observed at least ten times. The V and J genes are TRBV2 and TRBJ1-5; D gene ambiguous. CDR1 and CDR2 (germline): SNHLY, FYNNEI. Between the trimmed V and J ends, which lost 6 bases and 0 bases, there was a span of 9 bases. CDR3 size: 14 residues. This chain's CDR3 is CASRGDHSNQPQHF. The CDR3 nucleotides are TGTGCCAGCAGGGGTGACCATAGCAATCAGCCCCAGCATTTT.

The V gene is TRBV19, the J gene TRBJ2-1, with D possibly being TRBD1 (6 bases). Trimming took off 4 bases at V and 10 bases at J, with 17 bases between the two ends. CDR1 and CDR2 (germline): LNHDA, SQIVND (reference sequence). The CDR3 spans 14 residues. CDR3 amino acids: CASSTPLQGKEQFF. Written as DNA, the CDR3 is TGTGCCAGTAGTACGCCCCTACAGGGTAAGGAGCAGTTCTTC.